This entry lists 8 T cell receptor beta chains sequenced from one sample in a study of blood T cell repertoires in COVID-19. Sequencing used immunoSEQ multiplex PCR; TCRdb keeps in-frame clones, though not all of them. Here the sample spans a few hundred thousand clones, 80% to 90% being singletons. Sequences were obtained from PBMCs or T cells enriched from blood (not recorded which). The receptor set was obtained from a woman aged 40 to 50 with acute COVID-19.

The V gene is TRBV11-2, the J gene TRBJ2-4; D possibly corresponds to TRBD1 (6 bases). Germline CDR1 and CDR2: SGHAT and FQNNGV. V lost 5 bases to trimming and J lost 0 bases, with 14 bases between them. The CDR3 length is 16 residues. CDR3 in amino acids: CASSPQGALAKNIQYF. The CDR3 DNA follows: TGTGCCAGCAGCCCACAGGGAGCGCTAGCCAAAAACATTCAGTACTTC.

The sample holds a few counts of this clone. This chain connects TRBV6-5 to TRBJ1-6; D unresolved. Germline V lookup: CDR1 MNHEY, CDR2 SVGAGI. V lost 0 bases and J 3 bases, leaving 9 bases between the germline ends. The CDR3 runs 16 residues. Here the CDR3 DNA reads TGTGCCAGCAGTTACTCTGGCAACATCTATAATTCACCCCTCCACTTT. This translates into CASSYSGNIYNSPLHF.

The chain recombines TRBV7-9 with TRBJ1-3; D not certain. Looked up from germline, CDR1 is SEHNR and CDR2 is FQNEAQ (reference sequence). The CDR3 extends over 13 amino acids. V was cut by 3 bases and J by 4 bases, with 7 bases left in between. In DNA, the CDR3 is TGTGCCAGCAGCTTGAACACCGGAAACACCATATATTTT. It translates to CASSLNTGNTIYF. The full variable domain, with the rest looked up from reference TRBV7-9 and TRBJ1-3, is DTGVSQNPRHKITKRGQNVTFRCDPISEHNRLYWYRQTLGQGPEFLTYFQNEAQLEKSRLLSDRFSAERPKGSFSTLEIQRTEQGDSAMYLCASSLNTGNTIYFGEGSWLTVV.

The rearrangement joins TRBV4-2 to TRBJ1-4, with D possibly matching TRBD1 (6 bases). V dropped 1 base and J dropped 2 bases, with 17 bases sitting between them. The CDR3 is made up of 18 amino acids. Germline loops: CDR1 LGHNA, CDR2 YNFKEQ. The CDR3 spells CASSQGTDSFGTNEKLFF. The DNA for the CDR3 is TGTGCCAGCAGCCAAGGCACGGACAGTTTCGGGACTAATGAAAAACTGTTTTTT.

The chain is built from TRBV10-3 and TRBJ2-2, with 10 positions matching TRBD1. Germline trimming cut 8 bases from V and 0 bases from J; bases unmatched to any gene: 15. In germline, CDR1 is ENHRY, CDR2 SYGVKD. This CDR3 is 19 amino acids long. The CDR3 DNA is TGTGCCATCCGGGCGGGGACAGGGGTGGAAACTACGAACACCGGGGAGCTGTTTTTT. Translating gives CAIRAGTGVETTNTGELFF.

The rearrangement links TRBV7-9 to TRBJ1-1; D unresolved. Germline V lookup: CDR1 SEHNR, CDR2 FQNEAQ (reference sequence). The germline V and J ends were trimmed by 6 bases and 6 bases, with 11 bases remaining between them. The CDR3 loop spans 12 amino acids. The CDR3 region is CASSPSAAEAFF. CDR3 in DNA: TGTGCCAGCAGTCCATCGGCGGCTGAAGCTTTCTTT.

The chain recombines TRBV6-2 or TRBV6-3 with TRBJ2-1; 13 bases are a match to TRBD2. CDR1 is MNHEY and CDR2 is SVGEGT in the germline V gene. CDR3 size: 17 residues. The ends lost 0 bases at V and 11 bases at J; junction bases unmatched: 10. CDR3 nucleotide sequence: TGTGCCAGCAGTTACTCCGGGACTAGCGGGGTCTCGGCCCAGCAGTTCTTC. It specifies CASSYSGTSGVSAQQFF.

The chain carries TRBV7-2 and TRBJ2-7; D perhaps matches TRBD2 (6 bases). Germline V gene data show CDR1 as SGHTA and CDR2 as FQGNSA. V lost 3 bases, J lost 3 bases, and 9 bases lay in between. The CDR3 sequence is 13 residues long. The CDR3 nucleotides are TGTGCCAGCAGCTTCACGGGAGTCTACGAGCAGTACTTC. Amino acids: CASSFTGVYEQYF.